Below, one T cell receptor (beta chain) is given with its context. The antigen it recognizes is unknown. No clone much larger than this one lies a single base away; base qualities are absent. Receptors were amplified or captured by the immunoSEQ multiplex PCR assay. This immuneACCESS table, as held by TCRdb, lists in-frame sequences with V and J called but not all clones. Of the missing ones, under half trace to an unresolved V gene in checked studies; the others have no known cause. The sample data list some 700,000 clones, and approximately 90% of these were observed just once. The top ten hold approximately 0.011% of the sample. This sample is drawn from a study of shared T cell receptors in the human thymus (dated by TCRdb to the early 2020s). General notes on the study: The study examined how the human thymus generates shared, self-reactive T-cell receptor alpha chains.

These records were also assigned to another study, of human thymus T cells. The second study, in turn, reports: Donors were immunologically healthy infants undergoing open corrective cardiac surgery for congenital heart defects in Finland. Thymus tissue was obtained as surgical resects removed during corrective cardiac surgery. V and J gene segment usage appeared biased in both thymic and peripheral blood repertoires. The related research reported highly overlapping thymic TCR repertoires among unrelated individuals. TCR alpha and beta repertoires from roughly 8 infant thymus samples and a few related peripheral blood samples were characterized in the study. Donor ages ranged from roughly 6 to 250 days, and the cohort comprised six or seven male and a couple of female infants. Thymocytes were released mechanically from tissue and stored at -70 °C as pellets of roughly 9-31 million cells. A QIAsymphony instrument was used to extract genomic DNA from frozen cell pellets. Using the immunoSEQ multiplex PCR assay, the TCRB and TCRAD loci were amplified from a standardized quantity of quality-controlled genomic DNA. The amplicons covered the V(D)J region and were long enough to include the CDR3 and to identify the V and J genes. Amplicon sequencing was performed on an Illumina platform through the commercial immunoSEQ service. Primer bias and sequencing errors were corrected as previously described, and TCRAD and TCRB were defined on the basis of the IMGT database. immunoSEQ Analyzer 3.0 and VDJTools were used for repertoire analysis, which covered basic statistics, V/J segment usage, diversity estimates, rarefaction and pairwise overlap. Diversity was estimated with Chao1, ChaoE, Efron-Thisted, Shannon and inverse Simpson indices, and also on datasets down-sampled to the smallest sample. Repertoire overlap was determined by strict matching of CDR3 nucleotide sequence, V gene and J gene, and Jaccard-based multidimensional scaling clustering was applied. On average, thymus samples yielded 750,000 to 1,000,000 unique TCRB clonotypes, whereas blood samples yielded some 92,000.

The source of this sequence is a boy under two years old with a congenital heart defect. Donor details come from another sample of the same person, matched by shared clones. Material: thymocytes.

CDR3 sequence: CASSLSGVFYEQYF. The nucleotides read TGTGCCAGCAGTTTATCGGGAGTTTTCTACGAGCAGTACTTC. The sequence joins TRBV27 to TRBJ2-7; the best D guess is TRBD2, with 5 bases matching. The junction carries 9 bases between V and J, which are trimmed by 0 bases and 3 bases respectively. CDR1 and CDR2, looked up from the germline V gene (reference sequence), are MNHEY and SMNVEV. The CDR3, from cysteine to phenylalanine, totals 14 residues. Here the CDR3 DNA is all that survives: 42 bases in frame from base 1.